This note documents a single TCR beta chain sequence. Using immunoSEQ multiplex PCR, the repertoire was profiled, and TCRdb retains in-frame clones only, with some absent. The profile covers some 15,000 clones, with 91% appearing a single time and 20% to 30% taken by the ten largest. The data derive from a study of OX40 agonist ivuxolimab in advanced cancers. Turning to the study itself: With ivuxolimab, an agonistic anti-OX40 (CD134) antibody, patients were treated. Eligibility admitted prior anti-PD-1, anti-PD-L1 or anti-CTLA-4 therapy; 35% to 40% had some.

V shed 10 bases and J 2 bases; nucleotides not matched to a gene: 3. CDR3 length: 14 amino acids. Germline assignment: CDR1 ENHRY and CDR2 SYGVKD. This specimen consisted of CD4+ or CD8+ T cells sorted from blood, obtained in a trial of the OX40 agonist ivuxolimab. The chain is built from TRBV10-3 and TRBJ2-3; TRBD2 matches 13 bases. The clonotype was recovered from an adult with an advanced solid tumor such as melanoma, head and neck, liver or kidney cancer. CDR3 loop: CASGLAGDTDTQYF. The CDR3 nucleotides are TGTGCCAGCGGACTAGCGGGAGACACAGATACGCAGTATTTT.